The 16 T cell receptor beta chains given below trace back to one sample, sequenced in a study of cytomegalovirus exposure and HLA in healthy donors. The PCR made use of 60 Vbeta and 13 Jbeta primers. The repertoire was sequenced with immunoSEQ multiplex PCR; TCRdb's copy has only in-frame clones and lacks some. The data hold approximately 150,000 clones, with 82% observed a single time. Sequences were obtained from PBMCs. All receptors derive from a man between 50 and 59 years old in good health and CMV-seropositive.

This clone was counted a single time. The chain joins TRBV19 to TRBJ2-5; maybe TRBD2 (6 bases). CDR1 and CDR2 (germline): LNHDA, SQIVND (reference sequence). This CDR3 has 15 residues. Trimming cost V 5 bases and J 5 bases, with 18 bases left between them. CDR3 DNA: TGTGCCAGTAGTGCCACCCTTGGGAGGCTGGAGACCCAGTACTTC. Protein: CASSATLGRLETQYF. Drawing the rest from reference TRBV19 and TRBJ2-5, the complete variable domain is DGGITQSPKYLFRKEGQNVTLSCEQNLNHDAMYWYRQDPGQGLRLIYYSQIVNDFQKGDIAEGYSVSREKKESFPLTVTSAQKNPTAFYLCASSATLGRLETQYFGPGTRLLVL.

The chain joins TRBV6-1 to TRBJ2-2; 7 bases agree with TRBD1. Germline V gives CDR1 MNHNS, CDR2 SASEGT. This CDR3 is 14 amino acids long. With 6 bases clipped from V and 7 bases from J, the junction kept 8 bases outside the gene matches. CDR3 DNA: TGTGCCAGCAGGACAGACAGGGATTTCGGGGAGCTGTTTTTT. It encodes CASRTDRDFGELFF.

This sequence joins TRBV7-6 and TRBJ2-2; a weak D match, TRBD1 (5 bases). Germline CDR1 reads SGHVS; CDR2 reads FNYEAQ. The length of the CDR3 is 12 residues. Trimming pared 5 bases from V and 7 bases from J, leaving 8 bases between. CDR3 nucleotide sequence: TGTGCCAGCAGCGAAACAGGCGGGGAGCTGTTTTTT. Its protein product is CASSETGGELFF.

The rearrangement links TRBV18 to TRBJ2-2, with D possibly TRBD2 on 6 matching bases. Trimming took off 3 bases at V and 6 bases at J, with 17 bases between the two ends. Per germline, CDR1 KGHSH and CDR2 LQKENI. The CDR3 is 16 residues long. CDR3 loop: CASSPQTGTRPGELFF. The CDR3 DNA reads as TGTGCCAGCTCACCCCAGACCGGGACTCGTCCCGGGGAGCTGTTTTTT.

The rearrangement joins TRBV14 to TRBJ1-1; no reliable D call. The germline CDR1 and CDR2 sequences are SGHDN and FVKESK. V was clipped by 3 bases and J by 3 bases, with 11 bases between them. The length of the CDR3 is 14 residues. The DNA for the CDR3 is TGTGCCAGCAGCCAGGGGAGAGGGTACACTGAAGCTTTCTTT. This encodes CASSQGRGYTEAFF.

A single count supports this clone. V and J are TRBV7-9 and TRBJ2-4; 14 bases map to TRBD2. Germline values: CDR1 SEHNR, CDR2 FQNEAQ (reference sequence). Unmatched junction bases numbered 6, after V lost 6 bases and J lost 8 bases. The CDR3 is 15 residues long. CDR3 in DNA: TGTGCCAGCAGTACCGGGACTAGCGGGAGAGACATTCAGTACTTC. This encodes CASSTGTSGRDIQYF.

The chain couples TRBV5-1 to TRBJ2-1; D possibly corresponds to TRBD1 (7 bases). The CDR3 runs 17 residues. Germline V gives CDR1 SGHRS, CDR2 YFSETQ. Trimming cost V 0 bases and J 0 bases, with 13 bases left between them. CDR3 coding DNA: TGCGCCAGCAGCTTGGTGGCAGGGGGGCCCTCCTACAATGAGCAGTTCTTC. It translates to CASSLVAGGPSYNEQFF. Filled out from reference TRBV5-1 and TRBJ2-1, the complete variable domain reads KAGVTQTPRYLIKTRGQQVTLSCSPISGHRSVSWYQQTPGQGLQFLFEYFSETQRNKGNFPGRFSGRQFSNSRSEMNVSTLELGDSALYLCASSLVAGGPSYNEQFFGPGTRLTVL.

The chain uses TRBV27 and TRBJ2-2; D uncertain. V was clipped by 3 bases and J by 4 bases, with 6 bases between them. Germline loops: CDR1 MNHEY, CDR2 SMNVEV (reference sequence). CDR3 length equals 13 residues. CDR3 in amino acids: CASSFFSTGELFF. Here the CDR3 DNA reads TGTGCCAGCAGTTTTTTTAGCACCGGGGAGCTGTTTTTT.

This clone was seen more than once but under ten times. CDR3 sequence (DNA): TGCAGCGTTGCAACGGGACAGGACCTTAGCCTCTACGAGCAGTACTTC. It encodes CSVATGQDLSLYEQYF. This chain connects TRBV29-1 to TRBJ2-7, with TRBD1 matching 8 bases. This CDR3 is built from 16 residues. Germline V lookup: CDR1 SQVTM, CDR2 ANQGSEA. V lost 4 bases to trimming and J lost 3 bases; unmatched junction nucleotides: 14.

This rearrangement joins TRBV2 to TRBJ1-2; 8 bases are a match to TRBD1. Trimming at V came to 0 bases and at J to 5 bases, leaving 8 bases not matched to a gene. CDR1 and CDR2 from the germline V gene are SNHLY and FYNNEI. This CDR3 is built from 16 residues. The CDR3 reads CASSEALRDRRYGYTF. CDR3 coding DNA: TGTGCCAGCAGTGAAGCGCTTCGGGACAGGAGATATGGCTACACCTTC.

The chain combines TRBV9 with TRBJ2-3; D not resolved. CDR3 size: 10 residues. The germline gives CDR1 SGDLS, CDR2 YYNGEE. The ends were cut back, 6 bases at V and 4 bases at J, with 3 bases in the middle. For the CDR3, the DNA is TGTGCCAGCAACTCAGATACGCAGTATTTT. The encoded protein is CASNSDTQYF.

The gene calls are TRBV27 and TRBJ1-1; D is possibly TRBD1 (6 bases). The CDR3 is 13 amino acids. Deletions cut 6 bases from V and 2 bases from J, with 10 bases between. Germline CDR1 is MNHEY and CDR2 is SMNVEV (reference sequence). CDR3 amino acids: CASSSGENTEAFF. The DNA of the CDR3 is TGTGCCAGCAGCTCAGGGGAAAACACTGAAGCTTTCTTT.

This chain uses TRBV7-9 with TRBJ2-7; D is ambiguous. Trimming removed 4 bases from V and 5 bases from J, with 15 bases in between. Germline V CDR1 and CDR2: SEHNR, FQNEAQ (reference sequence). The CDR3 loop spans 14 amino acids. The CDR3 DNA follows: TGTGCCAGCAGCTCCGAGGAAGGAAAGCACGAGCAGTACTTC. As protein: CASSSEEGKHEQYF.

The V call is TRBV5-1, the J call TRBJ2-5; D is perhaps TRBD1 (6 bases). Trimming took off 3 bases at V and 2 bases at J, with 8 bases between the two ends. Germline values: CDR1 SGHRS, CDR2 YFSETQ. This CDR3 spans 13 amino acids. The CDR3 DNA sequence: TGCGCCAGCAGCTCCACAGGGCAAGAGACCCAGTACTTC. As protein: CASSSTGQETQYF.

The chain combines TRBV14 with TRBJ1-6, with D perhaps TRBD1 (5 bases). The CDR3 has 15 residues. V was clipped by 1 base and J by 9 bases, with 13 bases between them. CDR1 SGHDN and CDR2 FVKESK come from the germline V gene. This CDR3 reads CASSQGLGGGSPLHF. CDR3 nucleotides: TGTGCCAGCAGCCAAGGACTGGGCGGGGGTTCACCCCTCCACTTT. Full variable domain (outside the CDR3, taken from reference TRBV14 and TRBJ1-6): EAGVTQFPSHSVIEKGQTVTLRCDPISGHDNLYWYRRVMGKEIKFLLHFVKESKQDESGMPNNRFLAERTGGTYSTLKVQPAELEDSGVYFCASSQGLGGGSPLHFGNGTRLTVT.

The V and J genes are TRBV5-5 and TRBJ1-2; maybe TRBD1 (5 bases). The length of the CDR3 is 17 residues. Between the trimmed V and J ends, which lost 0 bases and 5 bases, there was a span of 20 bases. The V gene's germline CDR1 is SGHKS and CDR2 YYEKEE (reference sequence). CDR3 coding DNA: TGTGCCAGCAGCTTGGCCGGGGGTCGGACGGGTGGATATGGCTACACCTTC. Amino acids: CASSLAGGRTGGYGYTF. Together with reference TRBV5-5 and TRBJ1-2, the CDR3 gives the full variable domain: DAGVTQSPTHLIKTRGQQVTLRCSPISGHKSVSWYQQVLGQGPQFIFQYYEKEERGRGNFPDRFSARQFPNYSSELNVNALLLGDSALYLCASSLAGGRTGGYGYTFGSGTRLTVV.